This T cell receptor (beta chain) is drawn from a study of early T cells in non-severe SARS-CoV-2 infection. The CDR3 runs 14 residues. From germline, CDR1 is WNHNN and CDR2 SYGVQD (reference sequence). The V and J ends lost 7 bases and 0 bases respectively, with 10 bases between them. Individual cDNA molecules each received unique molecular identifiers attached to them. A single record per CDR3 protein comes from TCRdb applying MiXCR to the 5' RACE reads. The table has about 48,000 distinct CDR3 sequences, approximately 9.4% seen once. The source is an adult who was a healthcare worker with PCR-confirmed SARS-CoV-2 infection or an uninfected control (not recorded which). The chain employs TRBV10-1 and TRBJ1-3, with D possibly being TRBD1 (5 bases). Sequencing input: whole blood. This CDR3 is CASKEQASGNTIYF. DNA for the CDR3: TGCGCCAGCAAAGAACAGGCCTCTGGAAACACCATATATTTT.